This T cell receptor (beta chain) is drawn from a study of T cells in tuberculosis. Study overall: T cells were selected with CD1B tetramers loaded with glucose monomycolate.

The repertoire was sequenced with immunoSEQ multiplex PCR; TCRdb's copy has only in-frame clones and lacks some. The sample includes tens of thousands of clones, around 90% of them seen just once. A note on this clone: Its antigen is as yet unknown.

Each donor contributed 100,000 or so T cells on average, unsorted. The V end was cut by 2 bases, the J end by 7 bases, with 20 bases between. The CDR3 is 16 residues long. CDR1 is MDHEN, CDR2 SYDVKM, per germline. General study points: Classification accuracy was about 90% (AUROC 0.8 to 0.9) with the GMM-specific repertoire. Cases with active tuberculosis were adults, while controls were adolescents.

The V call is TRBV28, the J call TRBJ1-1; D gene uncertain. Sample: PBMCs. This sequence was found in a donor aged 10 to 29 with latent tuberculosis or without tuberculosis infection. The CDR3 loop reads CASSLNYRPDRSEAFF. The CDR3 DNA reads as TGTGCCAGCAGTTTAAACTACCGGCCAGACCGAAGTGAAGCTTTCTTT.